A single sample is the source of the 5 T cell receptor beta chains below, sequenced in a study of T cells after yellow fever vaccination. TCRdb independently ran MiXCR on the 5' RACE reads; one entry per CDR3 protein. The repertoire includes more than 90,000 distinct CDR3 sequences, about 6.8% of them detected once, and 2.5% to 3% sits in the top ten. The specimen was CD4+ T cells sorted from PBMCs, collected approximately 47 days after the first yellow fever vaccination. The receptors shown here come from a man aged 18 to 30 who received the YFV17D yellow fever vaccine.

This clonotype was recorded many times. The chain recombines TRBV7-9 with TRBJ1-2; perhaps TRBD1 as D (5 bases). From germline, CDR1 is SEHNR and CDR2 FQNEAQ (reference sequence). Trimming stripped 2 bases from V and 8 bases from J, with 15 bases between. The CDR3 covers 14 residues. The CDR3 region is CASSLSTSSGGYTF. The CDR3, as DNA: TGTGCCAGCAGCTTATCGACGTCTTCAGGGGGCTACACCTTC.

This clonotype was picked up a small number of times. CDR3 coding DNA: TGTGCCAGCAGCTTGAAGGGGTCCTCCGAGACCCAGTACTTC. The encoded protein is CASSLKGSSETQYF. This chain links TRBV5-4 with TRBJ2-5; D is perhaps TRBD1 (5 bases). Germline V CDR1 and CDR2: SGHNT, YYREEE (reference sequence). The CDR3 runs to 14 residues. The V gene lost 1 base and the J gene lost 5 bases, with 12 bases spanning the gap.

This clonotype showed up many times. The chain recombines TRBV5-1 with TRBJ1-4; unclear D gene. Germline CDR1 SGHRS, CDR2 YFSETQ. V shed 0 bases and J shed 5 bases, with 8 bases lying between them. The CDR3 sequence is 14 residues long. The CDR3 nucleotides read TGCGCCAGCAGCTTGGGCAGCACCAATGAAAAACTGTTTTTT. It translates to CASSLGSTNEKLFF. Full variable domain (rest looked up from reference TRBV5-1 and TRBJ1-4): KAGVTQTPRYLIKTRGQQVTLSCSPISGHRSVSWYQQTPGQGLQFLFEYFSETQRNKGNFPGRFSGRQFSNSRSEMNVSTLELGDSALYLCASSLGSTNEKLFFGSGTQLSVL.

This clonotype was detected many times. The J gene is TRBJ2-3, the V gene TRBV11-3, with a weak D call TRBD2 (6 bases). The V end was cut by 3 bases, the J end by 2 bases, with 24 bases between. The CDR3 spans 19 residues. The germline CDR1 and CDR2 sequences are SGHNT and YENEEA. The CDR3: CASSFELAPVLGFTDTQYF. The CDR3 DNA sequence: TGTGCCAGCAGCTTCGAACTAGCTCCCGTGCTGGGTTTCACAGATACGCAGTATTTT.

This clonotype was counted many times. The chain combines TRBV4-1 with TRBJ2-5, with unresolved D. This CDR3 spans 14 amino acids. Trimming removed 4 bases at V and 3 bases at J, with 12 bases between. Germline CDR1 MGHRA, CDR2 YSYEKL. CDR3 in DNA: TGCGCCAGCAGCCGAGGAGCCATAGAAGAGACCCAGTACTTC. Translation: CASSRGAIEETQYF.